The 24 T cell receptor beta chains presented below share a single source sample, sequenced in a study of blood T cells in healthy people across ages. For the second PCR, which ran for about 6 to 11 cycles, a sample-barcoded 5' primer and a J-beta primer mix were used. One entry per CDR3 protein, called by TCRdb with MiXCR from the 5' RACE reads. The sample includes roughly 730,000 distinct CDR3 sequences, around 50% seen only once; the top ten take about 26%. Material for sequencing was blood. All receptors derive from a man aged 40-49 years in good health.

This clonotype was seen more than once but under ten times. The CDR3 DNA is TGCGCCAGCAGCATAGACACTCCGGGGGGAGATACGCAGTATTTT. Protein product: CASSIDTPGGDTQYF. V and J are TRBV5-1 and TRBJ2-3; 7 bases line up with TRBD2. With V trimmed by 4 bases and J by 5 bases, 10 bases remained unmatched. Germline CDR1 SGHRS, CDR2 YFSETQ. This CDR3 comprises 15 residues.

This rearrangement joins TRBV7-3 to TRBJ1-2; 10 bases fit TRBD1. The CDR3 has 13 residues. Germline lookup yields CDR1 SGHTA and CDR2 FQGTGA. The V segment lost 4 bases and the J segment 8 bases; nucleotides outside the gene matches: 4. CDR3 bases: TGTGCCAGCAGCTCCGGGACAGGGGAGGGCTACACCTTC. Translating gives CASSSGTGEGYTF.

This chain joins TRBV29-1 and TRBJ2-1; 8 bases match TRBD2. Germline CDR1 is SQVTM and CDR2 is ANQGSEA. The CDR3 length is 14 residues. With 0 bases clipped from V and 8 bases from J, the junction kept 6 bases outside the gene matches. The CDR3 bases are TGCAGCGTTGAAGAAAGACTAGCGTTAGATGAGCAGTTCTTC. Its protein is CSVEERLALDEQFF.

The chain is built from TRBV6-1 and TRBJ2-5, with TRBD2 matching over 15 bases. Matching the DNA end better, TRBJ2-7 makes the J call doubtful. Looked up from germline, CDR1 is MNHNS and CDR2 is SASEGT. The CDR3 totals 18 residues. CDR3 in DNA: TGTGCCAGCAGTCCTACGCGGACTAGCGGGAGGGAATTGTACGAGCAGTACTTC. This sequence encodes CASSPTRTSGRELYEQYF.

This chain uses TRBV18 with TRBJ1-4; 8 nucleotides line up with TRBD1. Germline V lookup: CDR1 KGHSH, CDR2 LQKENI. V trimming: 2 bases; J trimming: 5 bases; junction bases outside the gene matches: 13. The CDR3 sequence is 18 residues long. Here the CDR3 DNA reads TGTGCCAGCTCACCAGCGGGGGCAGGGGGCCGGGCGAATGAAAAACTGTTTTTT. Translation: CASSPAGAGGRANEKLFF.

This clonotype was picked up a small number of times. V is TRBV5-6 and J is TRBJ2-7; D uncertain. This CDR3 is built from 13 residues. V was shortened by 1 base and J by 5 bases, with 10 bases between the two germline ends. Germline assignment: CDR1 SGHDT and CDR2 YYEEEE. The CDR3 coding sequence is TGTGCCAGCAGCTTGATTAGTTCAAACGAGCAGTACTTC. This codes for CASSLISSNEQYF.

V and J are TRBV24-1 and TRBJ2-4; D may be TRBD1 (5 bases). The closer fit of TRBJ2-5 to the DNA end suggests the J call may be wrong. This CDR3 has 14 amino acids. The germline V gene has CDR1 KGHDR and CDR2 SFDVKD. The CDR3 nucleotides are TGTGCCACCAGTGATTTTAGGGGTGTGGAGACCCAGTACTTC. The encoded protein is CATSDFRGVETQYF.

The sample holds a few counts of this clonotype. The V and J genes are TRBV29-1 and TRBJ2-1; no clear D. This CDR3 spans 14 amino acids. The V end lost 4 bases, the J end lost 3 bases, and 13 bases lay between the germline ends. Looked up from germline, CDR1 is SQVTM and CDR2 is ANQGSEA. The CDR3 bases are TGCAGCGTTGCGGCAGCCAGAAACTACAATGAGCAGTTCTTC. It translates to CSVAAARNYNEQFF.

The V gene is TRBV20-1, the J gene TRBJ1-4, with 8 bases aligning to TRBD1. The CDR3 is made up of 16 amino acids. With V trimmed by 5 bases and J by 3 bases, 11 bases remained unmatched. Germline assignment: CDR1 DFQATT and CDR2 SNEGSKA (reference sequence). CDR3 amino acids: CSAPDPHRGANEKLFF. DNA for the CDR3: TGCAGTGCTCCCGACCCACACAGGGGGGCTAATGAAAAACTGTTTTTT.

This chain links TRBV5-5 with TRBJ2-5; 7 bases fit TRBD1. Germline CDR1 and CDR2: SGHKS and YYEKEE (reference sequence). With V trimmed by 3 bases and J by 11 bases, 13 bases remained unmatched. The CDR3 runs 14 residues. CDR3 DNA sequence: TGTGCCAGCAGCTCGCGACAGGGAACCTACGGGCAGTACTTC. Translated: CASSSRQGTYGQYF.

The chain employs TRBV6-1 and TRBJ1-2; a possible D gene is TRBD1 (5 bases). Germline V lookup: CDR1 MNHNS, CDR2 SASEGT. The ends were cut back, 4 bases at V and 7 bases at J, with 13 bases in the middle. This CDR3 spans 13 amino acids. As DNA, the CDR3 is TGTGCCAGCAGTGCCGGAGAGGGGTGTGGCTACACCTTC. It translates to CASSAGEGCGYTF.

The sample holds a few counts of this clonotype. V usage is TRBV6-2 or TRBV6-3 and J usage is TRBJ2-1; 8 nucleotides align to TRBD2. Per the germline V gene, CDR1 is MNHEY and CDR2 is SVGEGT. Trimming at V came to 6 bases and at J to 7 bases, leaving 11 bases not matched to a gene. This CDR3 has 15 amino acids. CDR3 amino acids: CASRRSGSGRNEQFF. CDR3 DNA: TGTGCCAGCAGACGCAGCGGGAGCGGTAGGAATGAGCAGTTCTTC.

This clonotype has just one count. The chain joins TRBV9 to TRBJ1-2; tentatively, D is TRBD1 (6 bases). V shed 3 bases and J shed 8 bases, with 20 bases lying between them. This CDR3 contains 15 residues. Looked up from germline, CDR1 is SGDLS and CDR2 is YYNGEE. The chain's CDR3 is CASSATTGPSQGYTF. The CDR3 bases are TGTGCCAGCAGCGCCACCACAGGGCCGTCGCAAGGCTACACCTTC.

This chain joins TRBV21-1 and TRBJ2-7; the D call TRBD1 from the table was never checked on the DNA. TRBV21-1 is a listed pseudogene. This CDR3 region has 16 residues. Here the CDR3 reads CASSTNRDREKDEQYF. The CDR3 bases are TGTGCCAGCAGCACCAACCGGGACAGGGAAAAAGACGAGCAGTACTTC.

For the CDR3, the DNA is TGCAGCGTTGGTGACGGGGGCTACACCTTC. This sequence encodes CSVGDGGYTF. The chain carries TRBV29-1 and TRBJ1-2; D unclear. V dropped 4 bases and J dropped 8 bases, with 8 bases sitting between them. The CDR3 covers 10 residues. Germline V lookup: CDR1 SQVTM, CDR2 ANQGSEA. Full variable domain (rest looked up from reference TRBV29-1 and TRBJ1-2): SAVISQKPSRDICQRGTSLTIQCQVDSQVTMMFWYRQQPGQSLTLIATANQGSEATYESGFVIDKFPISRPNLTFSTLTVSNMSPEDSSIYLCSVGDGGYTFGSGTRLTVV.

CDR3 nucleotides: TGTGCCACAATGCCGGGGGGGGGCAATGAGCAGTTCTTC. Translating it yields CATMPGGGNEQFF. The chain has TRBV10-3 and TRBJ2-1; 8 bases agree with TRBD2. The CDR3 spans 13 residues. The junction had 8 bases not matched to a gene; V was cut back by 10 bases and J by 6 bases. Looked up from germline, CDR1 is ENHRY and CDR2 is SYGVKD.

The V call is TRBV12-3 or TRBV12-4, the J call TRBJ2-5; D perhaps matches TRBD2 (5 bases). CDR3 length equals 14 residues. Trimming shortened V by 1 base and J by 5 bases, and 11 bases separated the two germline ends. CDR3 bases: TGTGCCAGCAGTTTAGTCCGGACGGGGGAGACCCAGTACTTC. Residues: CASSLVRTGETQYF.

V usage is TRBV7-2 and J usage is TRBJ2-1; the D gene is possibly TRBD2 (5 bases). Germline lookup yields CDR1 SGHTA and CDR2 FQGNSA. V was shortened by 1 base and J by 8 bases, with 12 bases between the two germline ends. The CDR3 is 14 amino acids. The CDR3 protein is CASSLEASIYEQFF. CDR3 in DNA: TGTGCCAGCAGCTTAGAGGCTAGCATCTATGAGCAGTTCTTC.

V and J are TRBV20-1 and TRBJ2-7; TRBD2 aligns across 12 bases. With V trimmed by 5 bases and J by 0 bases, 8 bases remained unmatched. The germline V gene encodes CDR1 DFQATT and CDR2 SNEGSKA (reference sequence). The CDR3 has 16 residues. CDR3 sequence reads: CSARGQTSGSSYEQYF. DNA for the CDR3: TGCAGTGCTCGGGGACAGACTAGCGGGAGCTCCTACGAGCAGTACTTC.

The CDR3 DNA reads as TGTGCCATCAGAGGGGGACGGACAGTTACAGATACGCAGTATTTT. Protein: CAIRGGRTVTDTQYF. This chain links TRBV28 with TRBJ2-3; a possible D gene is TRBD1 (6 bases). CDR3 length equals 15 residues. The ends were cut back, 10 bases at V and 3 bases at J, with 20 bases in the middle. Germline CDR1 is MDHEN and CDR2 is SYDVKM.

This chain uses TRBV18 with TRBJ2-7; 8 nucleotides line up with TRBD2. V was pared by 4 bases and J by 0 bases, with 14 bases of the junction left unmatched. The CDR3 extends over 18 amino acids. Germline lookup yields CDR1 KGHSH and CDR2 LQKENI. The CDR3, as DNA: TGTGCCAGCTCACAGCTGGGTTTTGGGACTAGTTACTCCTACGAGCAGTACTTC. Translated, it gives CASSQLGFGTSYSYEQYF.

In its sample, this clonotype was seen a few times. CDR3 nucleotide sequence: TGTGCCACCGCCGGGACTAGCGGGACAGATACGCAGTATTTT. Residues: CATAGTSGTDTQYF. J is TRBJ2-3 and V is TRBV6-6; TRBD2 aligns across 12 bases. The CDR3 runs to 14 residues. The ends lost 10 bases at V and 3 bases at J; junction bases unmatched: 5. Germline loops: CDR1 MNHNY, CDR2 SVGAGI (reference sequence).

Worth noting for this clonotype: The junction departs from germline at one end; a sequencing error may be responsible. The V and J genes are TRBV10-3 and TRBJ2-4; TRBD1 aligns across 8 bases. Near its end, the DNA agrees better with TRBJ2-7, so the J call may be wrong. CDR3 length equals 16 residues. Looked up from germline, CDR1 is ENHRY and CDR2 is SYGVKD. CDR3 protein: CAISEPGQGRSYEQYF. The CDR3 region has the DNA TGTGCCATTAGTGAACCAGGACAGGGACGTTCCTACGAGCAGTACTTC.

The chain carries TRBV20-1 and TRBJ1-5, with D hard to call. Trimming shortened V by 6 bases and J by 4 bases, and 10 bases separated the two germline ends. Germline values: CDR1 DFQATT, CDR2 SNEGSKA (reference sequence). This CDR3 spans 12 amino acids. The CDR3, as DNA: TGCAGTGCCGGGGATTTAAATCAGCCCCAGCATTTT. Protein product: CSAGDLNQPQHF.